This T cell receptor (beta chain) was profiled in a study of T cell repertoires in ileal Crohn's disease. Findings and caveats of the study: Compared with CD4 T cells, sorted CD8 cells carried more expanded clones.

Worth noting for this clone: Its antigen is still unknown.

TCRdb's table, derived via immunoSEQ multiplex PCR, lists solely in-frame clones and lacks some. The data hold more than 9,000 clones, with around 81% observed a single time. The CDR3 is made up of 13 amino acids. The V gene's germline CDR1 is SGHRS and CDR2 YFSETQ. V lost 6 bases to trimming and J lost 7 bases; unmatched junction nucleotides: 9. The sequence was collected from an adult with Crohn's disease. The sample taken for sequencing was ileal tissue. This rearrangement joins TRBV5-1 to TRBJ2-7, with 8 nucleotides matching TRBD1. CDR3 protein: CASTGQGREEQYF. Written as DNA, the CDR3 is TGCGCCAGCACCGGACAGGGAAGGGAGGAGCAGTACTTC. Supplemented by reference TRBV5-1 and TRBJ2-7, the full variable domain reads KAGVTQTPRYLIKTRGQQVTLSCSPISGHRSVSWYQQTPGQGLQFLFEYFSETQRNKGNFPGRFSGRQFSNSRSEMNVSTLELGDSALYLCASTGQGREEQYFGPGTRLTVT.